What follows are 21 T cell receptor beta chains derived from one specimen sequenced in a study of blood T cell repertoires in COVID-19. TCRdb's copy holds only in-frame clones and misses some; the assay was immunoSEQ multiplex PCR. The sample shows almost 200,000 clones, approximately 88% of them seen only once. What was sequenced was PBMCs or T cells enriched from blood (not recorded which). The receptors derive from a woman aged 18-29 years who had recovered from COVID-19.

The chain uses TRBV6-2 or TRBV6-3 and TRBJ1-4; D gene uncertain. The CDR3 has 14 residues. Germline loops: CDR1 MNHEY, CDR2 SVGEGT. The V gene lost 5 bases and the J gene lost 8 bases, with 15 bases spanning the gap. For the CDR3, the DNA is TGTGCCAGCAGTGATACCGGTGTCCTCGAAAAACTGTTTTTT. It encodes CASSDTGVLEKLFF.

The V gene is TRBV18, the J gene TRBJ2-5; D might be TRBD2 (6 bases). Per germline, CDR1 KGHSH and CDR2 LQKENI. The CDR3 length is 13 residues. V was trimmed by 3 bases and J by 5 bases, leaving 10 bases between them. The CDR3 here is CASSPGRLETQYF. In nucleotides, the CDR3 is TGTGCCAGCTCACCCGGGAGACTGGAGACCCAGTACTTC.

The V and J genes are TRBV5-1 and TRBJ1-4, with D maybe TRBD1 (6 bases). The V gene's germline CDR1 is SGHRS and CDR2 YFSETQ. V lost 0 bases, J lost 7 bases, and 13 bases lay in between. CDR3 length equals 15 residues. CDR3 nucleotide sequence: TGCGCCAGCAGCTTGGCCTCGGGACAACTTGAAAAACTGTTTTTT. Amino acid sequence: CASSLASGQLEKLFF.

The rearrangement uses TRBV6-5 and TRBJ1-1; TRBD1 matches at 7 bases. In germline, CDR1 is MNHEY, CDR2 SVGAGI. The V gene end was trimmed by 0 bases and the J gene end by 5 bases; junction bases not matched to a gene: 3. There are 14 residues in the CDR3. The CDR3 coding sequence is TGTGCCAGCAGTTACTCGACAGGGCCAACTGAAGCTTTCTTT. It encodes CASSYSTGPTEAFF.

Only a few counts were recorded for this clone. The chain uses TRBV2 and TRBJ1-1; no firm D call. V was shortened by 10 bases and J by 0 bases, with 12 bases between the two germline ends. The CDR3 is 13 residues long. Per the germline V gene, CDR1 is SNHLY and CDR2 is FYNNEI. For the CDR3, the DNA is TGTGCCATCCGGGAGGAGATGAACACTGAAGCTTTCTTT. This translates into CAIREEMNTEAFF.

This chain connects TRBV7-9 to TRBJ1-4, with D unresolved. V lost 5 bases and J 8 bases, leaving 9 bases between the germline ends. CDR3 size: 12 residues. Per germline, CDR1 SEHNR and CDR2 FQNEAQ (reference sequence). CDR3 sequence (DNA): TGTGCCAGCAGCGGTAGGAGGGAAAAACTGTTTTTT. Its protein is CASSGRREKLFF.

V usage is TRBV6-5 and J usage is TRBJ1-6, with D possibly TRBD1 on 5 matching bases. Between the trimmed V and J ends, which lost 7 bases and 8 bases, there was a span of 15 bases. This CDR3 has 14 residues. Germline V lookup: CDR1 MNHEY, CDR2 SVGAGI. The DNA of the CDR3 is TGTGCCAGCACCGTTGACGGGGGTGATTCACCCCTCCACTTT. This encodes CASTVDGGDSPLHF.

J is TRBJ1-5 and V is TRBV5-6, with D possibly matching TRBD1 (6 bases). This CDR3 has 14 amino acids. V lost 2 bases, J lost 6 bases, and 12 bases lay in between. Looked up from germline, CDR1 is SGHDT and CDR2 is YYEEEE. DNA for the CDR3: TGTGCCAGCAGCTTCAGGGGCTCAGGTCAGCCCCAGCATTTT. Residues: CASSFRGSGQPQHF. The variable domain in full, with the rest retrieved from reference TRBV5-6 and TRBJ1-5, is DAGVTQSPTHLIKTRGQQVTLRCSPKSGHDTVSWYQQALGQGPQFIFQYYEEEERQRGNFPDRFSGHQFPNYSSELNVNALLLGDSALYLCASSFRGSGQPQHFGDGTRLSIL.

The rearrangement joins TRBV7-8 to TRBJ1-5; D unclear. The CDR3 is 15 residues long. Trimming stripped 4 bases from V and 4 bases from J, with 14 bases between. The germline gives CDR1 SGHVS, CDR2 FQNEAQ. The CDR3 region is CASSWSESRNQPQHF. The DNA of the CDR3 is TGTGCCAGCAGCTGGTCTGAGTCCCGGAATCAGCCCCAGCATTTT.

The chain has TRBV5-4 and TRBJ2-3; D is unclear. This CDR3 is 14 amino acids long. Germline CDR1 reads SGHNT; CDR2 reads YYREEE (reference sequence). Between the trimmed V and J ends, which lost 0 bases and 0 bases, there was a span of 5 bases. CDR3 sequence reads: CASSLVSSTDTQYF. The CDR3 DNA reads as TGTGCCAGCAGCTTGGTTTCTAGCACAGATACGCAGTATTTT.

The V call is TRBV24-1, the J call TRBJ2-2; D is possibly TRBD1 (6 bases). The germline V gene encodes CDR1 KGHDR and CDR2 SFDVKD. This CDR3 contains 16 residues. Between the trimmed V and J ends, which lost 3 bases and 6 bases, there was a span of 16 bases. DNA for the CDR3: TGTGCCACCAGTGATGGTTACAGGGATTTACCCGGGGAGCTGTTTTTT. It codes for CATSDGYRDLPGELFF.

The CDR3 nucleotides are TGCGCCAGCAGCTTGGACAGGGAAGGCACTGAAGCTTTCTTT. Residues: CASSLDREGTEAFF. This sequence joins TRBV5-1 and TRBJ1-1; D perhaps matches TRBD1 (6 bases). The CDR3 is 14 residues long. V was clipped by 0 bases and J by 4 bases, with 10 bases between them. Germline CDR1 and CDR2: SGHRS and YFSETQ.

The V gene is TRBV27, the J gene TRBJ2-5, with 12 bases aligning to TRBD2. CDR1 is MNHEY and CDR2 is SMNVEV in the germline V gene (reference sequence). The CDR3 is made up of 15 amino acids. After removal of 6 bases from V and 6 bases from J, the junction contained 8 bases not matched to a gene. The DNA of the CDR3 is TGTGCCAGCAGCTTTCTAGCGGGGGGGCTGAAGACCCAGTACTTC. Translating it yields CASSFLAGGLKTQYF.

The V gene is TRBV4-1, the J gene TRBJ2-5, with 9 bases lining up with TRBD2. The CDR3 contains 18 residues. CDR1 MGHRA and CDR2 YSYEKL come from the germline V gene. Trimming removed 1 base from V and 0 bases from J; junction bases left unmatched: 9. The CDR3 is CASSQVSGGGGDQETQYF. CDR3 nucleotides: TGCGCCAGCAGCCAAGTCTCCGGCGGGGGGGGAGACCAAGAGACCCAGTACTTC.

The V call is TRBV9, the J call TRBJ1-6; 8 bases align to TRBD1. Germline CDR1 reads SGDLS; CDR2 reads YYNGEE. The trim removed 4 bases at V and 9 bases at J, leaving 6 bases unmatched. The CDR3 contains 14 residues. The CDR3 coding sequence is TGTGCCAGCAGCCCCGGACAGGGATTTTCACCCCTCCACTTT. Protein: CASSPGQGFSPLHF.

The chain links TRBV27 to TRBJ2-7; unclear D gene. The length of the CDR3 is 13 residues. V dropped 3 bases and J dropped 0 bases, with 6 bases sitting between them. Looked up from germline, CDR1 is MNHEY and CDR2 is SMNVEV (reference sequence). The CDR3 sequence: CASSFTDSYEQYF. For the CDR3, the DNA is TGTGCCAGCAGTTTTACAGACTCCTACGAGCAGTACTTC.

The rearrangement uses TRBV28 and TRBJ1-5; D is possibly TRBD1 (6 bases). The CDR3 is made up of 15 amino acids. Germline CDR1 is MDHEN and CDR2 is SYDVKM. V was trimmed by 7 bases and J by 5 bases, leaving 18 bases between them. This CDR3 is CASTLSQGSHQPQHF. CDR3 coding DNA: TGTGCCAGCACCCTCTCACAGGGATCGCATCAGCCCCAGCATTTT.

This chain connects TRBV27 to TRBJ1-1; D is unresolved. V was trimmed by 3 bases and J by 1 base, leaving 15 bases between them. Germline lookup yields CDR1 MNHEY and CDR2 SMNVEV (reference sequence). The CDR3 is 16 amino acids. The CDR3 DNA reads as TGTGCCAGCAGTTTGCGTGACACCGCCGGGAACACTGAAGCTTTCTTT. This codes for CASSLRDTAGNTEAFF.

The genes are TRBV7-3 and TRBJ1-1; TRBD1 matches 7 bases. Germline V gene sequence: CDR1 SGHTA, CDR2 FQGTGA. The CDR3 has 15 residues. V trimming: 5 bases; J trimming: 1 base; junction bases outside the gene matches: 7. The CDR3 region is CASSLTGMWNTEAFF. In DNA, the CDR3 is TGTGCCAGCAGCCTGACAGGGATGTGGAACACTGAAGCTTTCTTT.

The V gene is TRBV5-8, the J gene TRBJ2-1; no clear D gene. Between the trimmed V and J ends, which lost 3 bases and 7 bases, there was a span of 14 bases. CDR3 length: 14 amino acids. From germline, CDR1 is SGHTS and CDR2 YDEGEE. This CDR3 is CASSSVWAKNEQFF. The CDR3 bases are TGTGCCAGCAGCTCGGTTTGGGCAAAGAATGAGCAGTTCTTC.

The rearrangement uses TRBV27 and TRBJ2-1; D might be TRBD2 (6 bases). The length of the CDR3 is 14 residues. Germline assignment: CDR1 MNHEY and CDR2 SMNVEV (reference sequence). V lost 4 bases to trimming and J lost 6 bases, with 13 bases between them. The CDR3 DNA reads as TGTGCCAGCAGTTCGAGACTAGTCGTCAATGAGCAGTTCTTC. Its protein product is CASSSRLVVNEQFF.